This T cell receptor beta chain was recorded in a study of blood T cell repertoires in COVID-19. Overall study: Researchers got acute and convalescent COVID-19 samples from the United States, Italy and Spain. T cells, B-cell-depleted T cells, or PBMCs supplied cDNA or gDNA.

The CDR3 length is 13 residues. CDR1 is SQVTM, CDR2 ANQGSEA, per germline. The trim removed 4 bases at V and 8 bases at J, leaving 3 bases unmatched. Per the study methods: Estimation of nucleated cell counts was performed using reference gene primer amplification. TCRdb's copy holds only in-frame clones and misses some; the assay was immunoSEQ multiplex PCR. V, J and clone size derive from that table, while D and trimming were established from the DNA sequence. The data hold a few hundred thousand clones, with less than 90% observed a single time. This receptor was obtained from a man aged 55 to 70 who had recovered from COVID-19. Sequencing used peripheral blood. This chain connects TRBV29-1 to TRBJ1-4, with TRBD1 matching over 11 bases. This CDR3 is CSVGDRGNEKLFF. DNA of the CDR3: TGCAGCGTTGGGGACAGGGGGAACGAAAAACTGTTTTTT.